This entry concerns a single T cell receptor beta chain. This clone's antigen is unknown. Per-base qualities were not stored, and no clone one base away is much larger. The data originate from a study of T cell responses to AZD1222 COVID-19 vaccine (dated by TCRdb to about 2021). Broadly, across the study: AZD1222 recipients with second doses at about 4 weeks or about 12 weeks were pooled, because spike-specific TCR depth and breadth did not differ between schedules. Trial participants were enrolled by age into 18-55, 56-69 and 70-plus year subgroups, with about 150, 28 and 57 TCR-sequenced participants respectively. TCR sequencing covered about 230 trial participants: some 210 given two doses of AZD1222 and approximately 26 given two doses of MenACWY control vaccine. On the study overall, not on this receptor specifically: Conclusions about previously exposed vaccinees are limited because only five or six AZD1222 recipients were SARS-CoV-2 seropositive at baseline. The vaccine-associated CD4 TCRs covered the entire spike protein, and the dominant responses fell in regions 160-218 and 743-854. Reportedly, almost half of the unique spike-specific TCRs recognized epitopes lying outside the regions that are mutated in the B.1.351 and B.1.1.7 variants. Because no day 14 peak-response samples were available, repertoires were characterized only after the peak T cell response. After two AZD1222 doses, both the breadth and the depth of spike-specific TCRs were significantly higher than at day 0 and than in MenACWY recipients. In the small 56-69-year group, the increase in depth fell short of significance, most likely because of low power. Participants were mostly white British and included more females than males, and it was suggested by the authors that clonal diversity may have been underestimated.

This specimen's time point label, per the study, means: baseline before first vaccination. The vaccinee samples were drawn from two UK trials, COV001 and COV002, one of which was a single-blind randomized controlled phase 2/3 trial testing AZD1222 (ChAdOx1 nCoV-19) in healthy adults. For TCRbeta chain sequencing, PBMC samples were collected from trial participants at day 0 and at day 28 after the second dose. The CDR3 regions of human TCRbeta chains were subjected to immunosequencing. The paper's data handling went like this. TCRs in the repertoires were matched against a reference library of SARS-CoV-2-specific TCRs that had been generated with the MIRA antigen-specificity platform. Breadth meant the fraction of unique TCRs that were SARS-CoV-2-associated, whereas depth meant the fraction of total T cells that were SARS-CoV-2-associated. Each spike-specific TCR was assigned to its reactive spike region and to a CD4 or CD8 class using the MIRA data. Log10-transformed breadth and depth values were compared by one-way ANOVA with Sidak's multiple comparisons tests. TCRdb holds this immuneACCESS table with in-frame rearrangements only. Some clones are missing; in checked studies, unresolved V genes explain under half, and the rest has no known cause. The V and J calls and clone size are taken from that table; D and trimming were inferred from the DNA. The sample table records 140,000 to 150,000 clones; about 94% of these occur just once. In total, the top ten clones hold just over 5% of the sample.

This material consisted of peripheral blood, taken on day 0 of AZD1222 vaccination. The sequence was collected from an adult in good health.

The base sequence is TGTGCCAGCAGCCAATACGGGGAAAATCAGCCCCAGCATTTT. Translated, it gives CASSQYGENQPQHF. The V and J genes are TRBV3-1 (or the pseudogene TRBV3-2) and TRBJ1-5, with no confidently assigned D gene. Inclusive of the bounding cysteine and phenylalanine, the CDR3 is 14 residues long. Just CDR3 DNA is preserved here, 42 bases in frame from base 1. Via the germline V gene (reference sequence), CDR1 is LGHDT and CDR2 YNNKEL. The V end loses 2 bases and the J end loses 4 bases, and a stretch of 9 bases separates them.